A selection of T cell receptor beta chains follows, all from one sample in a study of chemoradiotherapy in HPV16-positive cancers. Repertoires were generated with immunoSEQ multiplex PCR, while TCRdb's copy carries only in-frame clones and drops some. Of about 68,000 clones in the sample, 88% were seen once. The input for sequencing was blood, taken from a patient who underwent chemoradiotherapy. These TCRs come from a human donor with HPV-associated anogenital cancer. The CDR3 runs from the conserved cysteine through the conserved F or W. The D gene is left open where the match is weak. Only part of the rows carry a size: once, few, many, or a class if the clone is expanded.

d_gene | abundance | j_gene | v_gene | CDR3nt | CDR3aa
. | once | TRBJ2-6 | TRBV7-3 | TGTGCCAGCAGCTTAGTCCCCCCGGGACACCTCGGCTCTGGGGCCAACGTCCTGACTTTC | CASSLVPPGHLGSGANVLTF
. | . | TRBJ2-2 | TRBV14 | TGTGCCAGCAGCCCCCTTGGACCCGGGGAGCTGTTTTTT | CASSPLGPGELFF
TRBD1 | . | TRBJ2-7 | TRBV7-2 | TGTGCCAGCAGCTTAGGGGGACAGGGGATTTACGAGCAGTACTTC | CASSLGGQGIYEQYF
TRBD2 | . | TRBJ2-1 | TRBV6-7 | TGTGCCAGCAGTTACTCCTGCGGGAGTTACAATGAGCAGTTCTTC | CASSYSCGSYNEQFF
. | once | TRBJ1-1 | TRBV5-1 | TGCGTCAGCAGCTTAGGACAGAACACTGAAGCTTTCTTT | CVSSLGQNTEAFF
TRBD1 | . | TRBJ1-4 | TRBV5-1 | TGCGCCAGCAGCGGGGACAGTGCAGCTAATGAAAAACTGTTTTTT | CASSGDSAANEKLFF
. | . | TRBJ1-4 | TRBV4-2 | TGTGCCAGCAGCCAAGAAAGGATGTCGGGCACAACTAATGAAAAACTGTTTTTT | CASSQERMSGTTNEKLFF
. | . | TRBJ2-7 | TRBV5-1 | TGCGCCAGCAGCTTGGCCCCTTCCGACGAGCAGTACTTC | CASSLAPSDEQYF
. | . | TRBJ1-1 | TRBV6-1 | TGTGCCAGCAGTGAAGCGGGCGGGGGGCTGAACACTGAAGCTTTCTTT | CASSEAGGGLNTEAFF
TRBD1 | . | TRBJ2-7 | TRBV5-1 | TGCGCCAGCAGCTTGGACGGGACAGGGGGCTCCGAGCAGTACTTC | CASSLDGTGGSEQYF
. | . | TRBJ2-5 | TRBV29-1 | TGCAGCGTTGGGGGAAGCTGGGGGGAAGAGACCCAGTACTTC | CSVGGSWGEETQYF
. | . | TRBJ1-4 | TRBV5-6 | TGTGCCAGCAGCTTCCAGGGGACTAATGAAAAACTGTTTTTT | CASSFQGTNEKLFF
. | . | TRBJ2-7 | TRBV30 | TGTGCCTGGAGCCGTCAAACGGGGGAGCAGTACTTC | CAWSRQTGEQYF
TRBD1 | . | TRBJ2-5 | TRBV5-4 | TGTGCCAGCAGCTTGGATTTCCAGGGGGCTACTTCGGAGACCCAGTACTTC | CASSLDFQGATSETQYF
. | once | TRBJ2-5 | TRBV10-3 | TGTGCCATCAGTGAGCTGGAGCTCCAAGAGACCCAGTACTTC | CAISELELQETQYF
. | . | TRBJ2-7 | TRBV5-1 | TGCGCCAGCAGCTTGGGAAATGGGCAGTACTTC | CASSLGNGQYF
. | . | TRBJ2-3 | TRBV7-7 | TGTGCTAGCAGCCCGGGGAGGCTAGTGAGCACAGATACGCAGTATTTT | CASSPGRLVSTDTQYF
. | . | TRBJ2-7 | TRBV27 | TGTGCCAGCAGTTTAACTCCAACCTACGAGCAGTACTTC | CASSLTPTYEQYF
TRBD1 | few | TRBJ1-4 | TRBV27 | TGTGCCAGCAGTCCACGGACAGGGAATGAAAAACTGTTTTTT | CASSPRTGNEKLFF
TRBD1 | . | TRBJ2-3 | TRBV5-4 | TGTGCCACCTCGACAGGGGAATCCGATACGCAGTATTTT | CATSTGESDTQYF
. | . | TRBJ2-6 | TRBV5-6 | TGTGCCAGCAGCTATGGCCTCGGATCTGGGGCCAACGTCCTGACTTTC | CASSYGLGSGANVLTF
TRBD1 | . | TRBJ2-7 | TRBV5-1 | TGCGCCAGCAGCTACTCAAGGGGACAGGGAGGCGAGCAGTACTTC | CASSYSRGQGGEQYF
. | . | TRBJ2-5 | TRBV6-1 | TGTGCCAGCAGTGAAAGTTGGAGGTACATCTACCAAGAGACCCAGTACTTC | CASSESWRYIYQETQYF
. | . | TRBJ2-2 | TRBV2 | TGTGCCAGCAGTGTTGGTACTACCGGGGAGCTGTTTTTT | CASSVGTTGELFF
. | . | TRBJ2-1 | TRBV4-2 | TGTGCCAGCAGCCAAGAGGGCGCCTACAATGAGCAGTTCTTC | CASSQEGAYNEQFF
. | . | TRBJ2-5 | TRBV14 | TGTGCCAGCAGCCCAGCCAAGGCGGGACAAGAGACCCAGTACTTC | CASSPAKAGQETQYF
. | . | TRBJ1-6 | TRBV5-6 | TGTGCCAGCAGCCCAACCGGGGACTCACCCCTCCACTTT | CASSPTGDSPLHF
TRBD1 | . | TRBJ2-5 | TRBV7-3 | TGTGCCAGCAGCCCCCAGGGGGCAATTGAGACCCAGTACTTC | CASSPQGAIETQYF
TRBD2 | . | TRBJ2-1 | TRBV5-4 | TGTGCCAGCAGCACCAAACTAGCGGGACCATACAATGAGCAGTTCTTC | CASSTKLAGPYNEQFF
. | . | TRBJ1-3 | TRBV30 | TGTGCCTGGAGTGTAGGAGGATCTGGAAACACCATATATTTT | CAWSVGGSGNTIYF
TRBD2 | . | TRBJ2-1 | TRBV19 | TGTGCCTGCACTTGGCGGGAGGGCAATGAGCAGTTCTTC | CACTWREGNEQFF
. | . | TRBJ1-2 | TRBV6-1 | TGTGCCAGCAGTGAACTGTATATCGACAGCTATTATGGCTACACCTTC | CASSELYIDSYYGYTF
. | . | TRBJ1-5 | TRBV5-5 | TGTGCCAGCAGCTTGGCAACAGAGAGCAATCAGCCCCAGCATTTT | CASSLATESNQPQHF
. | . | TRBJ2-6 | TRBV14 | TGTGCCAGCAGCCAAGGTTGGGCATCGTCCAACGTCCTGACTTTC | CASSQGWASSNVLTF
. | . | TRBJ1-2 | TRBV6-4 | TGTGCCAGCAGTAGGAGGTATGATGGGGATGGCTACACCTTC | CASSRRYDGDGYTF
TRBD1 | once | TRBJ2-5 | TRBV20-1 | TGCAGTGTCAGGGGGCAAGAGACCCAGTACTTC | CSVRGQETQYF
. | . | TRBJ1-5 | TRBV5-6 | TGTGCCAGCAGCTCGAAGAATCAGCCCCAGCATTTT | CASSSKNQPQHF
TRBD2 | . | TRBJ2-7 | TRBV27 | TGTGCCAGCAGTTTGCGGGAGGCTCGCTACGAGCAGTACTTC | CASSLREARYEQYF
. | . | TRBJ1-6 | TRBV11-1 | TGTGCCAGCAGCCATACGGTGCGCTATAATTCACCCCTCCACTTT | CASSHTVRYNSPLHF
TRBD1 | . | TRBJ1-1 | TRBV7-8 | TGTGCCAGCAGCTCGGACAGGGGGTATACTGAAGCTTTCTTT | CASSSDRGYTEAFF
. | . | TRBJ1-1 | TRBV4-1 | TGCGCCAGCAGCCGGGAAACAGTTTCGGAAGCTTTCTTT | CASSRETVSEAFF